This entry features one TCR beta chain sequence. The antigen is not known. These data come from a study of CD8 T cells in ankylosing spondylitis. TCRdb called the 5' RACE reads again in MiXCR, with one record for every CDR3 protein. This table has about 240,000 distinct CDR3 sequences, approximately 8.4% appearing once. Overall study findings and caveats: There was a TCR beta motif, made of several highly homologous variants, that appeared characteristic of ankylosing spondylitis blood. As reported, disease-linked clones showed significant enrichment in matched ankylosing spondylitis synovial fluid. Reactive arthritis synovial fluid and blood were previously reported to contain some motif variants.

V gave up 4 bases and J gave up 0 bases, with 9 bases separating them. CDR1 is SGHTA and CDR2 is FQGNSA in the germline V gene. CDR3 length: 15 amino acids. The chain carries TRBV7-2 and TRBJ2-2; D may be TRBD1 (6 bases). The sequence came from a female donor with ankylosing spondylitis or in good health (not recorded which). Material for sequencing was blood, either unsorted or a sorted T cell fraction (not recorded which). CDR3 loop: CASSWTATNTGELFF. CDR3 nucleotides: TGTGCCAGCAGCTGGACAGCCACGAACACCGGGGAGCTGTTTTTT. Together with reference TRBV7-2 and TRBJ2-2, the CDR3 gives the full variable domain: GAGVSQSPSNKVTEKGKDVELRCDPISGHTALYWYRQSLGQGLEFLIYFQGNSAPDKSGLPSDRFSAERTGGSVSTLTIQRTQQEDSAVYLCASSWTATNTGELFFGEGSRLTVL.